The clone carrying this TCR beta chain was seen just once. What it recognizes is unknown. From germline, CDR1 is SGHDN and CDR2 FVKESK. Trimming shortened V by 7 bases and J by 3 bases, and 12 bases separated the two germline ends. CDR3 length: 13 residues. Original processing notes: Filtering differed, since immunoSEQ gave only junction sequences and no quality scores. Generated by immunoSEQ multiplex PCR, the TCRdb table keeps only in-frame clones and is missing some. V and J calls and clone size come straight from that table; D and trimming were deduced from the DNA. The table shows some 630,000 clones, with 55% to 75% occurring only once. This sample was taken from a study of shared clonotypes between healthy human individuals. The overall study: Three plates each covered CD4 naive and memory; CD8 naive two, CD8 memory one. Study conclusions and caveats: Despite large depth, sorted-subset datasets appeared incompletely sequenced.

The origin of this receptor is a woman aged 25-40 years in good health. The chain carries TRBV14 and TRBJ1-1; D not resolved. The sample was memory CD4+ T cells sorted from blood. The subset denotes: CD45RA-negative fraction. CDR3 nucleotides: TGTGCCAGCACGCTAGGGTTGGACACTGAAGCTTTCTTT. Its protein product is CASTLGLDTEAFF.